Sequencing of this TCR beta chain was carried out in a study of T cell responses to AZD1222 COVID-19 vaccine (dated by TCRdb to about 2021). For the study in its entirety: A total of 230 to 250 trial participants underwent TCR sequencing, of whom about 200 had received two doses of AZD1222 and approximately 26 had received two doses of the MenACWY control vaccine. Trial participants were enrolled by age into 18-55, 56-69 and 70-plus year subgroups, with approximately 160, 26 and 62 TCR-sequenced participants respectively.

General study outcomes and caveats: Vaccine-associated CD4 TCRs spanned the whole spike protein, with dominant responses in regions 160-218 and 743-854. A significant rise in spike-specific TCR breadth and depth was observed after two AZD1222 doses relative to day 0 and relative to MenACWY recipients. The 56-69-year group was small, and its depth increase did not reach significance, likely because of low power. Reportedly, close to half of the unique spike-specific TCRs recognized epitopes lying outside the regions that are mutated in the B.1.351 and B.1.1.7 variants. Conclusions about previously exposed vaccinees are limited because only six or seven AZD1222 recipients were SARS-CoV-2 seropositive at baseline. Most participants were white British and females outnumbered males, and the authors suggested that clonal diversity may have been underestimated. Because no samples from the day 14 peak response were available, repertoires could be characterized only after the peak T cell response.

V was cut back by 4 bases and J by 0 bases, leaving a gap of 8 bases between them. The CDR3 sequence holds 14 residues, the cysteine and phenylalanine included. Only the CDR3 region is kept as DNA, spanning 42 bases read in frame from base 1. CDR1 and CDR2 are read off the germline V gene as SGDLS and YYNGEE. The sample holds a few counts of this clone. Its antigen is still unknown. No base quality values were provided; no much bigger clone lies one nucleotide off. The CDR3 regions of human TCRbeta chains were analyzed by immunosequencing. The study's own analysis went as follows. TCRs in the repertoires were compared against a reference library of SARS-CoV-2-specific TCRs that had been generated with the MIRA antigen-specificity platform. Breadth meant the fraction of unique TCRs that were SARS-CoV-2-associated, whereas depth meant the fraction of total T cells that were SARS-CoV-2-associated. Each spike-specific TCR was assigned to its reactive spike region and to a CD4 or CD8 class using the MIRA data. Log10-transformed breadth and depth values were compared by one-way ANOVA with Sidak's multiple comparisons tests. Imported from immuneACCESS, the table was reduced by TCRdb to in-frame sequences with V and J called. These copies leave out some clones; in studies compared against another copy, an unresolved V gene accounts for under half, and the cause of the remainder is not known. The D gene and trimming were derived from the DNA, and the V and J assignments and clone size from that table. This sample gives approximately 150,000 clones in total; 89% of them show up just once. The top ten clones comprise around 1.5% of the sample.

The label giving this sample's time point can be read as: about 28 days (+/-7) after the second vaccine dose. Because spike-specific TCR depth and breadth did not differ between the two schedules, AZD1222 recipients who got a second dose at roughly 4 weeks were pooled with those who got a second dose at roughly 12 weeks. Samples from vaccinated people were obtained from the UK trials COV001 and COV002, which included a single-blind randomized controlled phase 2/3 trial of AZD1222 (ChAdOx1 nCoV-19) in healthy adults. For TCRbeta chain sequencing, PBMC samples from trial participants were taken at day 0 and at day 28 after the second dose.

The receptor comes from an adult who received the AZD1222 COVID-19 vaccine. The chain joins TRBV9 to TRBJ1-5; the D gene identity is not certain. Sample: peripheral blood, taken 28 days after the second AZD1222 dose. The bases are TGTGCCAGCAGCAAAGACCATAGCAATCAGCCCCAGCATTTT. It codes for CASSKDHSNQPQHF. Here the CDR3 is joined to the reference TRBV9 and TRBJ1-5 genes, and the full variable domain is: DSGVTQTPKHLITATGQRVTLRCSPRSGDLSVYWYQQSLDQGLQFLIQYYNGEERAKGNILERFSAQQFPDLHSELNLSSLELGDSALYFCASSKDHSNQPQHFGDGTRLSIL.